The 24 T cell receptor beta chains below come from one sample, sequenced in a study of cytomegalovirus exposure and HLA in healthy donors. Assay used: immunoSEQ multiplex PCR; TCRdb lists only in-frame clones, some missing. There are under 300,000 clones in the sample; 90% occur only once, and 0.37% lies in the top ten. The source material was PBMCs. These receptors originate from a woman aged 18-29 years in good health and CMV-seronegative.

The chain combines TRBV7-2 with TRBJ1-6; D is undetermined. Trimming shortened V by 0 bases and J by 9 bases, and 9 bases separated the two germline ends. The CDR3 runs 14 residues. Per germline, CDR1 SGHTA and CDR2 FQGNSA. CDR3 DNA: TGTGCCAGCAGCTTAGCAGGGAGCAGTTCACCCCTCCACTTT. It encodes CASSLAGSSSPLHF.

This chain uses TRBV7-9 with TRBJ2-6, with unresolved D. Trimming removed 5 bases at V and 6 bases at J, with 14 bases between. Germline values: CDR1 SEHNR, CDR2 FQNEAQ (reference sequence). The CDR3 runs 15 residues. CDR3 DNA sequence: TGTGCCAGCAGCAATTTCCCCGACAAGGCCAACGTCCTGACTTTC. This encodes CASSNFPDKANVLTF. Filled out from reference TRBV7-9 and TRBJ2-6, the complete variable domain reads DTGVSQNPRHKITKRGQNVTFRCDPISEHNRLYWYRQTLGQGPEFLTYFQNEAQLEKSRLLSDRFSAERPKGSFSTLEIQRTEQGDSAMYLCASSNFPDKANVLTFGAGSRLTVL.

This chain uses TRBV7-9 with TRBJ2-3; the D is unclear. The V and J ends lost 1 base and 2 bases respectively, with 13 bases between them. The V gene's germline CDR1 is SEHNR and CDR2 FQNEAQ (reference sequence). The CDR3 extends over 16 amino acids. The CDR3 DNA reads TGTGCCAGCAGCTTAGGGCTTGGAGCTAACACAGATACGCAGTATTTT. This translates into CASSLGLGANTDTQYF. Using reference TRBV7-9 and TRBJ2-3 for the parts outside the CDR3, the full variable domain is DTGVSQNPRHKITKRGQNVTFRCDPISEHNRLYWYRQTLGQGPEFLTYFQNEAQLEKSRLLSDRFSAERPKGSFSTLEIQRTEQGDSAMYLCASSLGLGANTDTQYFGPGTRLTVL.

The chain has TRBV19 and TRBJ1-5; 9 bases match TRBD1. With V trimmed by 4 bases and J by 5 bases, 6 bases remained unmatched. The germline CDR1 and CDR2 sequences are LNHDA and SQIVND (reference sequence). The CDR3 is 15 amino acids. The CDR3 loop reads CASSRQGVSDQPQHF. CDR3 sequence (DNA): TGTGCCAGTAGTAGACAGGGGGTTTCCGATCAGCCCCAGCATTTT.

V and J are TRBV18 and TRBJ2-2; 9 nucleotides align to TRBD2. V lost 6 bases to trimming and J lost 7 bases; unmatched junction nucleotides: 18. Germline assignment: CDR1 KGHSH and CDR2 LQKENI. The CDR3 covers 18 residues. In nucleotides, the CDR3 is TGTGCCAGCTCCGCGAGCTGGGCTAGCGGGACCTTCGGCGGGGAGCTGTTTTTT. Amino acids: CASSASWASGTFGGELFF.

The V gene is TRBV18, the J gene TRBJ2-1, with 9 bases that match TRBD1. J gave up 6 bases and V 4 bases, and 10 bases lay outside the gene matches. This CDR3 spans 16 amino acids. Per germline, CDR1 KGHSH and CDR2 LQKENI. In DNA form, the CDR3 reads TGTGCCAGCTCACGGCTAACAGGGGGCTGGGGCAATGAGCAGTTCTTC. Protein: CASSRLTGGWGNEQFF.

The V and J genes are TRBV4-1 and TRBJ2-7, with 9 bases that match TRBD2. J lost 0 bases, V lost 1 base, and 10 bases had no gene match. Per germline, CDR1 MGHRA and CDR2 YSYEKL. CDR3 size: 18 residues. The CDR3 region is CASSQGRFGTSNSYEQYF. In DNA, the CDR3 is TGCGCCAGCAGCCAAGGCAGGTTCGGGACTAGCAACTCCTACGAGCAGTACTTC.

This clone was picked up a small number of times. J is TRBJ1-5 and V is TRBV7-9; D unresolved. The V gene lost 2 bases and the J gene lost 0 bases, with 14 bases spanning the gap. In germline, CDR1 is SEHNR, CDR2 FQNEAQ (reference sequence). The CDR3 covers 17 residues. The CDR3 protein is CASSLHPMADSNQPQHF. Written as DNA, the CDR3 is TGTGCCAGCAGCTTACACCCCATGGCAGATAGCAATCAGCCCCAGCATTTT.

The CDR3 DNA is TGTGCCAGCAGCCCACGCGACCAGGGACTAGCGGAAAACACCGGGGAGCTGTTTTTT. It is translated as CASSPRDQGLAENTGELFF. The chain is built from TRBV7-9 and TRBJ2-2; 11 bases are a match to TRBD2. This CDR3 is built from 19 residues. Losses at the gene ends were 5 bases for V and 2 bases for J; bases not matched to a gene: 13. Per the germline V gene, CDR1 is SEHNR and CDR2 is FQNEAQ (reference sequence).

The chain carries TRBV6-1 and TRBJ1-5; D is ambiguous. CDR1 and CDR2 from the germline V gene are MNHNS and SASEGT. The CDR3 extends over 17 amino acids. V gave up 1 base and J gave up 2 bases, with 15 bases separating them. CDR3 protein: CASSEGATGGGNQPQHF. The CDR3 DNA reads as TGTGCCAGCAGTGAAGGTGCCACCGGTGGTGGCAATCAGCCCCAGCATTTT.

The rearrangement joins TRBV28 to TRBJ1-6; 7 nucleotides agree with TRBD1. J was trimmed by 13 bases and V by 4 bases; bases with no gene match: 10. The V gene's germline CDR1 is MDHEN and CDR2 SYDVKM. The CDR3 totals 14 residues. The CDR3 DNA sequence: TGTGCCAGCAGTTCAGGAGGGGGCGAATCGCCCCTCCACTTT. Its protein is CASSSGGGESPLHF.

The chain has TRBV29-1 and TRBJ2-2; TRBD2 is a possible D gene (6 bases). The germline V gene has CDR1 SQVTM and CDR2 ANQGSEA. The length of the CDR3 is 15 residues. The V and J ends lost 7 bases and 1 base respectively, with 16 bases between them. As DNA, the CDR3 is TGCAGCGCAAGTGGAGGGGCAGGGAACACCGGGGAGCTGTTTTTT. It translates to CSASGGAGNTGELFF.

The V and J genes are TRBV27 and TRBJ1-1; perhaps TRBD1 as D (6 bases). The CDR3 has 15 amino acids. The V end was cut by 4 bases, the J end by 1 base, with 13 bases between. Germline lookup yields CDR1 MNHEY and CDR2 SMNVEV (reference sequence). DNA of the CDR3: TGTGCCAGCAGTTATAGACAGGCATCGAACACTGAAGCTTTCTTT. This translates into CASSYRQASNTEAFF.

This clone was found a few times. The chain joins TRBV10-3 to TRBJ1-6; a weak D match, TRBD1 (5 bases). Trimming removed 2 bases from V and 10 bases from J, with 9 bases in between. The germline V gene has CDR1 ENHRY and CDR2 SYGVKD. The CDR3 is made up of 13 amino acids. The CDR3 sequence: CAISEVQGSPLHF. CDR3 bases: TGTGCCATCAGTGAGGTTCAGGGCTCACCCCTCCACTTT.

The chain couples TRBV4-3 to TRBJ2-3; D remains ambiguous. The CDR3 consists of 17 residues. CDR1 LGHNA and CDR2 YSLEER come from the germline V gene. V was cut by 1 base and J by 2 bases, with 16 bases left in between. The CDR3 DNA reads as TGCGCCAGCAGCCAAGTTTATTCCGGCGGATACACAGATACGCAGTATTTT. This encodes CASSQVYSGGYTDTQYF.

The V gene is TRBV28, the J gene TRBJ2-1; D is undetermined. Deletions cut 6 bases from V and 7 bases from J, with 10 bases between. Germline V lookup: CDR1 MDHEN, CDR2 SYDVKM. The CDR3 contains 12 residues. CDR3 coding DNA: TGTGCCAGCAGCTTTATCGTTAATGAGCAGTTCTTC. It is translated as CASSFIVNEQFF.

The rearrangement joins TRBV9 to TRBJ2-1; D may be TRBD2 (6 bases). Germline V lookup: CDR1 SGDLS, CDR2 YYNGEE. This CDR3 is built from 15 residues. The germline V and J ends were trimmed by 0 bases and 3 bases, with 10 bases remaining between them. The CDR3 is CASSVGGLLYNEQFF. The CDR3 coding sequence is TGTGCCAGCAGCGTAGGGGGACTTCTCTACAATGAGCAGTTCTTC.

This clone was recorded only once. This chain joins TRBV11-2 and TRBJ1-1; 7 nucleotides align to TRBD1. Trimming took 5 bases from V and 4 from J; bases not matched to a gene: 7. Germline V gene data show CDR1 as SGHAT and CDR2 as FQNNGV. CDR3 length: 14 amino acids. The CDR3 protein is CASSLTTGFTEAFF. The CDR3 nucleotides read TGTGCCAGCAGCCTAACGACAGGGTTCACTGAAGCTTTCTTT.

The CDR3 loop is CASSARGTANTGELFF. The CDR3, as DNA: TGCGCCAGCAGCGCGCGTGGGACAGCGAACACCGGGGAGCTGTTTTTT. V and J are TRBV5-1 and TRBJ2-2; 7 nucleotides agree with TRBD1. The CDR3 is 16 residues long. CDR1 and CDR2 (germline): SGHRS, YFSETQ. The trim removed 4 bases at V and 0 bases at J, leaving 6 bases unmatched.

The V and J genes are TRBV28 and TRBJ1-6, with TRBD1 as a possible D gene (6 bases). The germline V gene encodes CDR1 MDHEN and CDR2 SYDVKM. Trimming cost V 1 base and J 5 bases, with 9 bases left between them. The length of the CDR3 is 15 residues. The CDR3 DNA reads TGTGCCAGCAGTTTATTCGGGACACATAATTCACCCCTCCACTTT. Translation: CASSLFGTHNSPLHF. Drawing the rest from reference TRBV28 and TRBJ1-6, the complete variable domain is DVKVTQSSRYLVKRTGEKVFLECVQDMDHENMFWYRQDPGLGLRLIYFSYDVKMKEKGDIPEGYSVSREKKERFSLILESASTNQTSMYLCASSLFGTHNSPLHFGNGTRLTVT.

The V and J genes are TRBV7-9 and TRBJ1-2; 7 positions match TRBD1. The J segment lost 2 bases and the V segment lost 5 bases, leaving 8 bases of the junction unmatched. This CDR3 comprises 15 residues. Germline V gene sequence: CDR1 SEHNR, CDR2 FQNEAQ (reference sequence). CDR3 region: CASSTYRGPNYGYTF. DNA for the CDR3: TGTGCCAGCAGCACCTACAGGGGCCCCAACTATGGCTACACCTTC.

The rearrangement links TRBV4-1 to TRBJ2-7; no clear D. Germline CDR1 is MGHRA and CDR2 is YSYEKL. The CDR3 runs to 13 residues. Trimming left V 2 bases short and J 0 bases short, with 5 bases between. The DNA of the CDR3 is TGCGCCAGCAGCCAACATAGCTCCTACGAGCAGTACTTC. This sequence encodes CASSQHSSYEQYF.

This clone was observed a single time. CDR3 DNA sequence: TGTGCCAGCAGCCTGGGGGCTCACTACAATGAGCAGTTCTTC. Its translation is CASSLGAHYNEQFF. The chain employs TRBV5-6 and TRBJ2-1, with a weak D call TRBD1 (6 bases). Between the trimmed V and J ends, which lost 4 bases and 3 bases, there was a span of 11 bases. This CDR3 region has 14 residues. Germline V CDR1 and CDR2: SGHDT, YYEEEE.

The chain has TRBV27 and TRBJ1-1, with D possibly matching TRBD1 (6 bases). There are 18 residues in the CDR3. CDR1 is MNHEY and CDR2 is SMNVEV in the germline V gene (reference sequence). V was shortened by 5 bases and J by 0 bases, with 22 bases between the two germline ends. The CDR3 DNA reads TGTGCCAGCAGTCCCTTAAATGCTGACAGGACCATGAACACTGAAGCTTTCTTT. Translating it yields CASSPLNADRTMNTEAFF.